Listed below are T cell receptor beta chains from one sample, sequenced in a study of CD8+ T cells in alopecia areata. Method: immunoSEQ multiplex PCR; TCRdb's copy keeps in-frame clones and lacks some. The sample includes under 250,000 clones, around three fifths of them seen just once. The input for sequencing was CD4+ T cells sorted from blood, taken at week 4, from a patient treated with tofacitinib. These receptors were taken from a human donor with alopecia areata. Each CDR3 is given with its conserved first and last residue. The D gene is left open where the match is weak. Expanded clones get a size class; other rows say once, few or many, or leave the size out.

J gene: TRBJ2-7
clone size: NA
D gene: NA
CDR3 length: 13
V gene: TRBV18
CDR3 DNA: TGTGCCAGCTCACCACCGACGGGAAACGAGCAGTACTTC
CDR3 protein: CASSPPTGNEQYF

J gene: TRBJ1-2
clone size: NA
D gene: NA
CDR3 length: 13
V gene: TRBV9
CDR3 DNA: TGTGCCAGCAGCCCCTCCACAGGGATCGGCTACACCTTC
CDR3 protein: CASSPSTGIGYTF

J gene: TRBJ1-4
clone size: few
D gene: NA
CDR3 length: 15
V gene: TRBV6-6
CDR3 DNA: TGTGCCAGCTTAGTTAGGACAGTAACTAATGAAAAACTGTTTTTT
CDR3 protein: CASLVRTVTNEKLFF

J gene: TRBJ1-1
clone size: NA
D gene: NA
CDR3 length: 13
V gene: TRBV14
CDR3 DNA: TGTGCCAGCAGCCCGGGAGTTTGGACTGAAGCTTTCTTT
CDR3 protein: CASSPGVWTEAFF

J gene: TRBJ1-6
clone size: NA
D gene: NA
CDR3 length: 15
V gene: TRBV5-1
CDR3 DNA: TGCGCCAGCAGCCTTGAGCGGGTCCTCGATTCACCCCTCCACTTT
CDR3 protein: CASSLERVLDSPLHF

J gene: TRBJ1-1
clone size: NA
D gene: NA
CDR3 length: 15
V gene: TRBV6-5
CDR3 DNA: TGTGCCAGCAGTTCGACGGGACTCATTAACACTGAAGCTTTCTTT
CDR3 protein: CASSSTGLINTEAFF

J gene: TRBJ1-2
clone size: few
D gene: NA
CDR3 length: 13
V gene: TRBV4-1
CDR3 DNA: TGCGCCAGCAGCCGGAACAGGGTAGACGGCTACACCTTC
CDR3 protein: CASSRNRVDGYTF

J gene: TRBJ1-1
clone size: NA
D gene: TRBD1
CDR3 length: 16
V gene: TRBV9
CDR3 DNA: TGTGCCAGCAGCGTAGCGTCCCAGGGGGTGAGCACTGAAGCTTTCTTT
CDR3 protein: CASSVASQGVSTEAFF

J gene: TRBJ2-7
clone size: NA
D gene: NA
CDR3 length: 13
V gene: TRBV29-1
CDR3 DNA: TGCAGCGTTCAGGGTAGGGGGACCTACGAGCAGTACTTC
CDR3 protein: CSVQGRGTYEQYF

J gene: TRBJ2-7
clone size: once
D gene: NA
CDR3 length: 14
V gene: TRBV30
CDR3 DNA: TGTGCCTGGAGTGGGGATAACAGTCCCTACGAGCAGTACTTC
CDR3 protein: CAWSGDNSPYEQYF

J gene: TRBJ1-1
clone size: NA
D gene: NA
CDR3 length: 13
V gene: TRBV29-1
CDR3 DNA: TGCAGCGTTGAAGAGTGGGCTGGCACTGAAGCTTTCTTT
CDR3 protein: CSVEEWAGTEAFF

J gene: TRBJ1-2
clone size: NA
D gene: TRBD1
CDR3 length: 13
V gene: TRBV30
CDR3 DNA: TGTGCCTGGAATGGGGACAGGGGCCATGGCTACACCTTC
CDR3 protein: CAWNGDRGHGYTF

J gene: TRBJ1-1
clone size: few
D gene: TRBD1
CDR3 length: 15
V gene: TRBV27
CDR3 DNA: TGTGCCAGCAGTGAGGCGACAGGGTCGGTCGGTCGAGCTTTCTTT
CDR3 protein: CASSEATGSVGRAFF

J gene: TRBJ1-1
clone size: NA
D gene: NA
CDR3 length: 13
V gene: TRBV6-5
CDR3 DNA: TGTGCCAGCAGTTACTCAGGGAGCACTGAAGCTTTCTTT
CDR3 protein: CASSYSGSTEAFF

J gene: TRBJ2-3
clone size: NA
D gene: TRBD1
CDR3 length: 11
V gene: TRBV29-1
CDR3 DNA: TGCAGCGTGACAGGGGCAGATACGCAGTATTTT
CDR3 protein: CSVTGADTQYF

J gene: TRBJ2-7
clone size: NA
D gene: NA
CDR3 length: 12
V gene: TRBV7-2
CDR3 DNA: TGTGCCAGCAGCTCCCCCGGTCCGGCCCAGTACTTC
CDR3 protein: CASSSPGPAQYF

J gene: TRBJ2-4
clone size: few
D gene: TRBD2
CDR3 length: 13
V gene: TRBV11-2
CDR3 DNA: TGTGCCAGCAGCTTCCCTAGCGGAAACATTCAGTACTTC
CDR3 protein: CASSFPSGNIQYF

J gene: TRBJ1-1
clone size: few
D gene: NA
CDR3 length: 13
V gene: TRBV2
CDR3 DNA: TGTGCCACCCTGAAGACAGAATTCACTGAAGCTTTCTTT
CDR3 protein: CATLKTEFTEAFF

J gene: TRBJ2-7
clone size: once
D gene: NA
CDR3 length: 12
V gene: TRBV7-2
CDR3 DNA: TGTGCCAGCAGCCGGTCGGCCTACGAGCAGTACTTC
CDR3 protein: CASSRSAYEQYF

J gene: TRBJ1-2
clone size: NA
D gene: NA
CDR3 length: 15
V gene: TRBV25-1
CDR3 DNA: TGTGCCAGCACCCCTGGGACGGCTGGACCCTATGGCTACACCTTC
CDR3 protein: CASTPGTAGPYGYTF

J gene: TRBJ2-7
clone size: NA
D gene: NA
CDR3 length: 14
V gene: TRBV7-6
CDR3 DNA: TGTGCCAGCAGCTTAGCGCAGACAGACTACGAGCAGTACTTC
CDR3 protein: CASSLAQTDYEQYF

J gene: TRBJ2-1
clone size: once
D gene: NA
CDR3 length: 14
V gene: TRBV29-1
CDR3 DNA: TGCAGCGTTGTTCGGGTGAGCTCCTACAATGAGCAGTTCTTC
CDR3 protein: CSVVRVSSYNEQFF

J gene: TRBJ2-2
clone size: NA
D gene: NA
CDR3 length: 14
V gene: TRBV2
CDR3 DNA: TGTGCCAGCGGAATTAATAGGGACACCGGGGAGCTGTTTTTT
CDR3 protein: CASGINRDTGELFF

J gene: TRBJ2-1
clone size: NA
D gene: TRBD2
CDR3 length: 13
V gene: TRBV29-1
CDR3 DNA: TGCAGCGTTGAAGACGGGGGGGCAAATGAGCAGTTCTTC
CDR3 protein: CSVEDGGANEQFF

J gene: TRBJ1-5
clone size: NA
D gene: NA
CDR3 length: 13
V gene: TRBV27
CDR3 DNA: TGTGCCAGCAGTTATACCCGCAATCAGCCCCAGCATTTT
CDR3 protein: CASSYTRNQPQHF

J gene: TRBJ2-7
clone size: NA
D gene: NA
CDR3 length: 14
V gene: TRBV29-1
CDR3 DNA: TGCAGCGTTGCAGTTGCCGGGGCACCCTACGAGCAGTACTTC
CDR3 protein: CSVAVAGAPYEQYF

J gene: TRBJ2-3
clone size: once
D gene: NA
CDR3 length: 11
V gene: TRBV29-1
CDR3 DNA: TGCAGCGTTGACTACACAGATACGCAGTATTTT
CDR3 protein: CSVDYTDTQYF

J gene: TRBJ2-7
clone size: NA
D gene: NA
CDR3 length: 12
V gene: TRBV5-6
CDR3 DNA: TGTGCCAGCAGCTTGGCCTCCTACGAGCAGTACTTC
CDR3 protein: CASSLASYEQYF

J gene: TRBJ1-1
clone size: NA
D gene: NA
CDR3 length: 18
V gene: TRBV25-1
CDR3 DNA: TGTGCCAGCAGTGGACGTGGCAGGAATGGAGCGGGGATCACTGAAGCTTTCTTT
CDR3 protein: CASSGRGRNGAGITEAFF

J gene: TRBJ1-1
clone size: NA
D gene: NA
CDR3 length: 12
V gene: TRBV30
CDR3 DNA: TGTGCCTGGAGTGTTTTGGGCACTGAAGCTTTCTTT
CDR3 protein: CAWSVLGTEAFF

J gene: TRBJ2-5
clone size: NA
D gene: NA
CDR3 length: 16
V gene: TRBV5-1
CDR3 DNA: TGCGCCAGCAGTCCCGGCTCGATCTCAACACAAGAGACCCAGTACTTC
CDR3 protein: CASSPGSISTQETQYF

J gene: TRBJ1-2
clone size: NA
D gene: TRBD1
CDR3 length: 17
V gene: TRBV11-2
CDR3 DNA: TGTGCCAGCAGCTTAGATCTCGGACAGGGGCTTCGCTATGGCTACACCTTC
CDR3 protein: CASSLDLGQGLRYGYTF

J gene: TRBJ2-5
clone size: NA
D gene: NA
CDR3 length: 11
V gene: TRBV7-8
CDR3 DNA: TGTGCCAGCGCGGGGTTGGAGACCCAGTACTTC
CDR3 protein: CASAGLETQYF

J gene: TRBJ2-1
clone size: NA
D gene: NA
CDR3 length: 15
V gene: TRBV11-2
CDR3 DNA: TGTGCCAGCAGCCCCAGAGGGCAGTTCTACAATGAGCAGTTCTTC
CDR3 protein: CASSPRGQFYNEQFF

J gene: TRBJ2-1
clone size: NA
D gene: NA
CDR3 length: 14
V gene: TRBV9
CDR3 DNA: TGTGCCAGCAGCGTATTATCCAGAGACAATGAGCAGTTCTTC
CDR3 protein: CASSVLSRDNEQFF

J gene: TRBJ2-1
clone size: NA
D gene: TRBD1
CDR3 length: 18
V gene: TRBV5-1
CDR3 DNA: TGCGCCAGCGCCTTCGCGAGAAACAGGGGGCTCTCCTACAATGAGCAGTTCTTC
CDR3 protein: CASAFARNRGLSYNEQFF

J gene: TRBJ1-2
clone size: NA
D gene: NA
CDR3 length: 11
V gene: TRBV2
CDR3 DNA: TGTGCCAGCAGCGGAAGATTGGACTACACCTTC
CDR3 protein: CASSGRLDYTF

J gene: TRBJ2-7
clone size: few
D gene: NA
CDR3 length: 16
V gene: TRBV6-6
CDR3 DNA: TGTGCCAGCAGTTACTTGGTGGGGGGGCCTTCTCGCGAGCAGTACTTC
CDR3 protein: CASSYLVGGPSREQYF

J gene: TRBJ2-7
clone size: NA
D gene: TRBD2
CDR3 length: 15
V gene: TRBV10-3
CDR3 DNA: TGTGCCATCGATATGACTAGCGGGGGGCCATACGAGCAGTACTTC
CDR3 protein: CAIDMTSGGPYEQYF

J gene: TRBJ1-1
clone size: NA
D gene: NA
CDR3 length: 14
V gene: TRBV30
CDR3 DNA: TGTGCCTGGAGGGAAAGGGGACGGAACACTGAAGCTTTCTTT
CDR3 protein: CAWRERGRNTEAFF

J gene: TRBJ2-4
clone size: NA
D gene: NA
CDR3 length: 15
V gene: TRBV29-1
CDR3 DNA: TGCAGCGTTGAAGTGATCGGACGGACCAAAAACATTCAGTACTTC
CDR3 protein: CSVEVIGRTKNIQYF

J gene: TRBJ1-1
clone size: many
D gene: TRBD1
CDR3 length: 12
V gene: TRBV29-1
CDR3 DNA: TGCAGCGTCGTCACAGGGGCCACTGAAGCTTTCTTT
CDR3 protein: CSVVTGATEAFF

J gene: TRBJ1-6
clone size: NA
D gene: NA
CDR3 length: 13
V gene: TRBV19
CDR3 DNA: TGTGCCAGTAGTTCCACCAGGGATTCACCCCTCCACTTT
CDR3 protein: CASSSTRDSPLHF

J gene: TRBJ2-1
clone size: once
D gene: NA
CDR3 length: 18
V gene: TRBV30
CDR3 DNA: TGTGCCTGGAGTGTCGACGGGAATCGAGGTGGGTCCTACAATGAGCAGTTCTTC
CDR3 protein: CAWSVDGNRGGSYNEQFF

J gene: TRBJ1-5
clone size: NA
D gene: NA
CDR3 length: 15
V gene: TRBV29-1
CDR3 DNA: TGCAGCGTTGGGTGGGCCCCCCATAGCAATCAGCCCCAGCATTTT
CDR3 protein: CSVGWAPHSNQPQHF

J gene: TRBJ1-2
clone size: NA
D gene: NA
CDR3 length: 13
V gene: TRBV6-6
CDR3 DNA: TGTGCCAGCAGTGGGGGGAGTAACTATGGCTACACCTTC
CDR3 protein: CASSGGSNYGYTF

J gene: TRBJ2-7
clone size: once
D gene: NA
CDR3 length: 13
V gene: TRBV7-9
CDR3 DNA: TGTGCCAGCAGGGGTCCTCCTACCTACGAGCAGTACTTC
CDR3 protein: CASRGPPTYEQYF

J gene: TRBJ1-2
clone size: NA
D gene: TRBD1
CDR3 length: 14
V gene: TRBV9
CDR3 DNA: TGTGCCAGCAGCGATGGACAGGCGAACTATGGCTACACCTTC
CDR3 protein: CASSDGQANYGYTF

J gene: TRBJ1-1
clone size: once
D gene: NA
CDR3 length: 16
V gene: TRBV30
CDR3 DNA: TGTGCCTGGAGTGTATTTTATATGACCATGAACACTGAAGCTTTCTTT
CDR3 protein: CAWSVFYMTMNTEAFF

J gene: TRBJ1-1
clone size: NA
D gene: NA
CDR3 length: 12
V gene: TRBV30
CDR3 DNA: TGTGCCTGGAGTAGCACGAACACTGAAGCTTTCTTT
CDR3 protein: CAWSSTNTEAFF

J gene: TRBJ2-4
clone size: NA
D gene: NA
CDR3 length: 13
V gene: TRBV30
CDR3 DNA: TGTGCCTGGAAAGGGGACGCCAAAAACATTCAGTACTTC
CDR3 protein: CAWKGDAKNIQYF

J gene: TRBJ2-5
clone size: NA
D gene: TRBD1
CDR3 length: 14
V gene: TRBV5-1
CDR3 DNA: TGCGCCAGCAGCATGGGACAGGGCGGAGAGACCCAGTACTTC
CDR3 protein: CASSMGQGGETQYF

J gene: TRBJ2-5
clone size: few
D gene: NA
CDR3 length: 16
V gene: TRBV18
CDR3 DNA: TGTGCCAGCTCACCACGAAAGGGGGGATCGGTCGAGACCCAGTACTTC
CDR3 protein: CASSPRKGGSVETQYF

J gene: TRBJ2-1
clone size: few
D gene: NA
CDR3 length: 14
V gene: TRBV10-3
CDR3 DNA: TGTGCCATCGCTGGGACCCAGAACTACAATGAGCAGTTCTTC
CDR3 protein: CAIAGTQNYNEQFF

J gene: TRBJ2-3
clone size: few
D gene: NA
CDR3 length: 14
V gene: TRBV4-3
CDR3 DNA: TGCGCCAGCAGCCAAGATGGGCTCCTTGGGACGCAGTATTTT
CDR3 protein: CASSQDGLLGTQYF

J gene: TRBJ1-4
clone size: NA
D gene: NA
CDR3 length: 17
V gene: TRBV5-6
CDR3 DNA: TGTGCCAGCAGCTTCCGCCTGGGGGGTGGAACTAATGAAAAACTGTTTTTT
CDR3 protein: CASSFRLGGGTNEKLFF

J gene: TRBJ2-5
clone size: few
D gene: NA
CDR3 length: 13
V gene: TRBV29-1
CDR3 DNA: TGCAGCGCTCGGAACAGCCAGACGGAGACCCAGTACTTC
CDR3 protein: CSARNSQTETQYF

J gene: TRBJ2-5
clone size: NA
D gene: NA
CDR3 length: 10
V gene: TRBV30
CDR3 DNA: TGTTCCGGAGGCGGAGAGACCCAGTACTTC
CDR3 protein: CSGGGETQYF

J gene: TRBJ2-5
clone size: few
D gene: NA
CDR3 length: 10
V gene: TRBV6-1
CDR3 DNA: TGTGCCAGCAGTGAGGAGACCCAGTACTTC
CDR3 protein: CASSEETQYF